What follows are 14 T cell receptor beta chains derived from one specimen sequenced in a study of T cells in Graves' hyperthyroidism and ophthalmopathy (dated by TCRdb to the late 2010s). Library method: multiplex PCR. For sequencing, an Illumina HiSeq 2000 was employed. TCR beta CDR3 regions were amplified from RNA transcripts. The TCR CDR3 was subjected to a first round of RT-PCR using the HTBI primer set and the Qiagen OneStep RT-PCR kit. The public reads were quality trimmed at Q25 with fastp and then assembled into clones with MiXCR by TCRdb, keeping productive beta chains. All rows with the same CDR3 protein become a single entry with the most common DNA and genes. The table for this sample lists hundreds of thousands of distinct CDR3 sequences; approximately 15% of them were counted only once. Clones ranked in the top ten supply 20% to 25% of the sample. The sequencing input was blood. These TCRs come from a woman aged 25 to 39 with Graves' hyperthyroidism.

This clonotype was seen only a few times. As DNA, the CDR3 is TGTGCCAGCAGCGGCGGGACAGAACTAAACATTCAGTACTTC. This sequence encodes CASSGGTELNIQYF. This chain links TRBV5-8 with TRBJ2-4; tentatively, D is TRBD1 (7 bases). CDR3 length: 14 amino acids. The germline V gene has CDR1 SGHTS and CDR2 YDEGEE. Trimming removed 4 bases from V and 6 bases from J, with 14 bases in between. The variable domain in full, with the rest retrieved from reference TRBV5-8 and TRBJ2-4, is EAGVTQSPTHLIKTRGQQATLRCSPISGHTSVYWYQQALGLGLQFLLWYDEGEERNRGNFPPRFSGRQFPNYSSELNVNALELEDSALYLCASSGGTELNIQYFGAGTRLSVL.

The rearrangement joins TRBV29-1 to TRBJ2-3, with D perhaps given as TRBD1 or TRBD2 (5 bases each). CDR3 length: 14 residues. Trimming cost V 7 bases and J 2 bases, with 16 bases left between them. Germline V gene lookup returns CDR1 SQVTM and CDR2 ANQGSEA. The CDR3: CSALRGPHTDTQYF. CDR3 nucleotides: TGCAGCGCACTCCGGGGCCCGCACACAGATACGCAGTATTTT.

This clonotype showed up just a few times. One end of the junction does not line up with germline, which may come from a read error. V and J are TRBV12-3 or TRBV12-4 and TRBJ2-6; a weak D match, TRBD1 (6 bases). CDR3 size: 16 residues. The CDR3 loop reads CASSQDEGAGANVLTF. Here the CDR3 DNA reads TGCGCCAGCAGCCAAGATGAGGGGGCTGGGGCCAACGTCCTGACTTTC.

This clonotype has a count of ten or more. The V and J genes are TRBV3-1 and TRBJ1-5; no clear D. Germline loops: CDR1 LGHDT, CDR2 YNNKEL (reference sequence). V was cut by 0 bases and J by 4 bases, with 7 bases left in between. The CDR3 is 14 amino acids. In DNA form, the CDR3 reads TGTGCCAGCAGCCAAGATGGAGGGAATCAGCCCCAGCATTTT. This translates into CASSQDGGNQPQHF.

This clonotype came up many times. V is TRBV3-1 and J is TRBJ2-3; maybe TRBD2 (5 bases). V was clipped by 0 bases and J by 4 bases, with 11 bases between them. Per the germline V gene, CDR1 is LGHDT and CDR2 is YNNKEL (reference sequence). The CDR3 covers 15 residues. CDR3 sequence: CASSQDRRSADTQYF. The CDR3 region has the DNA TGTGCCAGCAGCCAAGATCGGAGGTCGGCAGATACGCAGTATTTT.

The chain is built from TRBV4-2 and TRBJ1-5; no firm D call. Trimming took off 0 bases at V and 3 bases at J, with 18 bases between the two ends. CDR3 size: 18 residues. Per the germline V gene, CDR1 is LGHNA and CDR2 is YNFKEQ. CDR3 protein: CASSQEGSSGVTNQPQHF. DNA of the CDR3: TGTGCCAGCAGCCAAGAGGGATCGTCGGGCGTTACCAATCAGCCCCAGCATTTT.

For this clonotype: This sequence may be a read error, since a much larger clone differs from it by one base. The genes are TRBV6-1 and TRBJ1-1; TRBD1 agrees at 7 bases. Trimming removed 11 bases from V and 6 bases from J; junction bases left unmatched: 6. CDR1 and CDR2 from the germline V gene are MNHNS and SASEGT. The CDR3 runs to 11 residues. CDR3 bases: TGTGCCTCGAACAGGGGCGCTGAAGCTTTCTTT. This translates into CASNRGAEAFF.

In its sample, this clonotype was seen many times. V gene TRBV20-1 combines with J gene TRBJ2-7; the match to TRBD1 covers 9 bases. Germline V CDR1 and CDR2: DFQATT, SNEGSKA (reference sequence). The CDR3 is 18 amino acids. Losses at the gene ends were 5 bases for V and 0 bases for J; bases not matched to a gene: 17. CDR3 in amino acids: CSAGHRGPFRLSSYEQYF. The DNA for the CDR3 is TGCAGTGCTGGACACAGGGGGCCCTTCCGTTTGAGCTCCTACGAGCAGTACTTC.

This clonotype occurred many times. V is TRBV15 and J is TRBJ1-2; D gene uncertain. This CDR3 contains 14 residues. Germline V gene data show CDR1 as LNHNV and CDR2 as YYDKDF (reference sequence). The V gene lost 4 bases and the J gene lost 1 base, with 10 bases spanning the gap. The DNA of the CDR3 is TGTGCCACCAGCAAAGGGCAGAATAACTATGGCTACACCTTC. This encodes CATSKGQNNYGYTF.

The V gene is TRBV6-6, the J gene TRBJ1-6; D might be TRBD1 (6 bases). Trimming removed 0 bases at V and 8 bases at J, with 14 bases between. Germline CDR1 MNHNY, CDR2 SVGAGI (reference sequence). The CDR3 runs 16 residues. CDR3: CASSYSRGHPHSPLHF. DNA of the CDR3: TGTGCCAGCAGTTACTCCAGGGGACACCCCCATTCACCCCTCCACTTT.

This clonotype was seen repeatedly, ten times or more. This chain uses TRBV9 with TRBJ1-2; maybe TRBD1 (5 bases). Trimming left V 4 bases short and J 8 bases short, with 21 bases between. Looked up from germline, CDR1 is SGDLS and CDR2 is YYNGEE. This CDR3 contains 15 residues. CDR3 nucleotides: TGTGCCAGCAGCCCAAATTCGGCAGGGATTCGCGGCTACACCTTC. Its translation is CASSPNSAGIRGYTF.

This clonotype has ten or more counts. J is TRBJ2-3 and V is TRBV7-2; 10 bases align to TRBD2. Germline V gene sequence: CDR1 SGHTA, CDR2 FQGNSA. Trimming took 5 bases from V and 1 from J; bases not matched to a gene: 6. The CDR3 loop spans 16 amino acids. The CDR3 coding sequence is TGTGCCAGCAGCAGGGCCGGGACTAGCGGCACAGATACGCAGTATTTT. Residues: CASSRAGTSGTDTQYF. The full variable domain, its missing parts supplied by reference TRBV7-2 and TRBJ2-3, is GAGVSQSPSNKVTEKGKDVELRCDPISGHTALYWYRQSLGQGLEFLIYFQGNSAPDKSGLPSDRFSAERTGGSVSTLTIQRTQQEDSAVYLCASSRAGTSGTDTQYFGPGTRLTVL.

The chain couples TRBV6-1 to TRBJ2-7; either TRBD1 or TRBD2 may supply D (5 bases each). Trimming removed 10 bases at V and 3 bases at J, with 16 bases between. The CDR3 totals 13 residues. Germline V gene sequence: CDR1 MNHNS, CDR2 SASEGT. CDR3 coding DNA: TGTGCCACCACCCAGACAGACTACTACGAGCAGTACTTC. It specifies CATTQTDYYEQYF.

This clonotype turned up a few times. CDR3 residues: CSATSSKEATLTLFSTDTQYF. The DNA of the CDR3 is TGCAGTGCTACATCCTCTAAGGAGGCAACCTTGACTCTTTTTAGCACAGATACGCAGTATTTT. V and J are TRBV20-1 and TRBJ2-3; D might be TRBD2 (5 bases). This CDR3 has 21 amino acids. Germline CDR1 is DFQATT and CDR2 is SNEGSKA (reference sequence). V was trimmed by 4 bases and J by 0 bases, leaving 32 bases between them.